Judged by abundance, the clone carrying this T cell receptor (beta chain) is medium-sized. The antigen is unknown. This same CDR3 is encoded by further DNA sequences in the sample. The V gene lost 1 base and the J gene lost 6 bases, with 9 bases spanning the gap. The germline gives CDR1 LGHDT, CDR2 YNNKEL (reference sequence). This CDR3 spans 13 amino acids. This sample is part of a study of persistence of HIV-infected CD4 T cells. Cells were stimulated with CMV-infected fibroblast lysates at 10 ug/mL. Sorting of responding CD4+ T cells relied on upregulated CD40 ligand together with CD69. The libraries were made with immunoSEQ version 4 in survey mode. Produced via immunoSEQ multiplex PCR; TCRdb's table is partial and in-frame only. Among roughly 20,000 clones listed, around 82% were seen once.

J is TRBJ1-1 and V is TRBV3-1 (or the pseudogene TRBV3-2), with D uncertain. The sequencing here drew on CD4+ T cells sorted from PBMCs after roughly 18-hour stimulation, taken from a patient who received antiretroviral therapy. The sequence derives from an adult man with HIV who was CMV-seropositive. The CDR3 nucleotides read TGTGCCAGCAGCCAAGCATGGGGAGCTGAAGCTTTCTTT. Translated: CASSQAWGAEAFF.